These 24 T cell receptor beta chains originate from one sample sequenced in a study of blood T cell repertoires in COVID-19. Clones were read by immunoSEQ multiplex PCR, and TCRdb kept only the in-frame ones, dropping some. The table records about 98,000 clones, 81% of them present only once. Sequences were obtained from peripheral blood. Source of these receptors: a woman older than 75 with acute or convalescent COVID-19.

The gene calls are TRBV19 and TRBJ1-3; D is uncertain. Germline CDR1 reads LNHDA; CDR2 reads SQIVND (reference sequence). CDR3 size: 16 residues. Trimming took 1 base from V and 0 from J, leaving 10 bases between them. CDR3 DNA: TGTGCCAGTAGTATAGGGCGGTTAAGCTCTGGAAACACCATATATTTT. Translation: CASSIGRLSSGNTIYF.

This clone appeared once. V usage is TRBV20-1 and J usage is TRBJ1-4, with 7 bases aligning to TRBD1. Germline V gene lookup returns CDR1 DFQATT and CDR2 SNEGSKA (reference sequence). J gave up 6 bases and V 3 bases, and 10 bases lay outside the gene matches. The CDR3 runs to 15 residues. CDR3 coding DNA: TGCAGTGCTAGTCTACACCACACAGGGGATGAAAAACTGTTTTTT. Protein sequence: CSASLHHTGDEKLFF.

In DNA form, the CDR3 reads TGTGCCAGTAGAGAGATCCGGACAGGTTCTAACTATGGCTACACCTTC. Its translation is CASREIRTGSNYGYTF. The chain joins TRBV19 to TRBJ1-2, with TRBD1 matching 7 bases. CDR1 and CDR2 (germline): LNHDA, SQIVND (reference sequence). After removal of 6 bases from V and 0 bases from J, the junction contained 10 bases not matched to a gene. The CDR3 runs 16 residues.

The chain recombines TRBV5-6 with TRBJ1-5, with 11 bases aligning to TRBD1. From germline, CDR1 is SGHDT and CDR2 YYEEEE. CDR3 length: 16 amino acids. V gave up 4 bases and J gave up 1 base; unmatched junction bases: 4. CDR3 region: CASSADRGQSNQPQHF. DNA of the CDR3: TGTGCCAGCAGCGCGGACAGGGGGCAAAGCAATCAGCCCCAGCATTTT.

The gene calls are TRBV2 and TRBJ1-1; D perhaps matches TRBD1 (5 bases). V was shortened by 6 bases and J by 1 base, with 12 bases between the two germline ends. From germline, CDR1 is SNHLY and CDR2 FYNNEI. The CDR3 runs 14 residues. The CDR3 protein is CASSGRGWNTEAFF. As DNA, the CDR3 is TGTGCCAGCAGCGGGCGGGGGTGGAACACTGAAGCTTTCTTT.

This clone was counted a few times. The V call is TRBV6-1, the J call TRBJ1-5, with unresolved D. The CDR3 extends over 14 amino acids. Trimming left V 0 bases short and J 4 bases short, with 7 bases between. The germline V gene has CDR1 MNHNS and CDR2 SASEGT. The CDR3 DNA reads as TGTGCCAGCAGTGAAGCAAGCTGGAATCAGCCCCAGCATTTT. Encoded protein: CASSEASWNQPQHF.

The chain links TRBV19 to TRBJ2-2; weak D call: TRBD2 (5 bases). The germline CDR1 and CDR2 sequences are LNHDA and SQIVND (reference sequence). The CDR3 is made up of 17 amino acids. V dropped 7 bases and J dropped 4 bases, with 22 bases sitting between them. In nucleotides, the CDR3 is TGTGCCAGTACCATGACGGGTCCGGGGTTAGGCACCGGGGAGCTGTTTTTT. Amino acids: CASTMTGPGLGTGELFF.

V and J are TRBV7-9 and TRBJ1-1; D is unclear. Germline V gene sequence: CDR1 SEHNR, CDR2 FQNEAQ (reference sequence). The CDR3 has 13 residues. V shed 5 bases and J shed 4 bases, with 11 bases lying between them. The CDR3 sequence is CASSPPGGTEAFF. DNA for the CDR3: TGTGCCAGCAGCCCCCCAGGAGGCACTGAAGCTTTCTTT.

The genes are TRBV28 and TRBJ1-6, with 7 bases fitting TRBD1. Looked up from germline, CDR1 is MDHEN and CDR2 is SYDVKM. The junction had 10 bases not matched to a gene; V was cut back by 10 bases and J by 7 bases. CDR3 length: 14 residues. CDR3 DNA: TGTGCCACCAAGACAGGGCTTTTCAATTCACCCCTCCACTTT. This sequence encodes CATKTGLFNSPLHF. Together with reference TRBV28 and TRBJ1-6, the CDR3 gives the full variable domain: DVKVTQSSRYLVKRTGEKVFLECVQDMDHENMFWYRQDPGLGLRLIYFSYDVKMKEKGDIPEGYSVSREKKERFSLILESASTNQTSMYLCATKTGLFNSPLHFGNGTRLTVT.

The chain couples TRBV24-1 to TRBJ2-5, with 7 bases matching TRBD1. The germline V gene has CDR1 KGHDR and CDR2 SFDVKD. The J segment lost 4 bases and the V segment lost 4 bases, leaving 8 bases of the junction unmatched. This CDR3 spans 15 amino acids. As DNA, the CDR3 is TGTGCCACCAGTGACCTTAAGACAGGGCTAGAGACCCAGTACTTC. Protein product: CATSDLKTGLETQYF.

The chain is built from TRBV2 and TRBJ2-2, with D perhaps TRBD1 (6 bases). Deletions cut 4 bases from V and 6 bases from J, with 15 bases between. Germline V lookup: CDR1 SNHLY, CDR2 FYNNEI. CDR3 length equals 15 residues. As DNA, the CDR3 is TGTGCCAGCAGTGGACCCATACAGGGAGCCGGGGAGCTGTTTTTT. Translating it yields CASSGPIQGAGELFF.

CDR3 nucleotides: TGTGCCAGCAGCGGACAGGGGGGGATGAACACTGAAGCTTTCTTT. Residues: CASSGQGGMNTEAFF. V usage is TRBV7-2 and J usage is TRBJ1-1, with TRBD1 matching 10 bases. V was clipped by 5 bases and J by 0 bases; unmatched bases: 3. CDR3 length: 15 residues. The germline V gene has CDR1 SGHTA and CDR2 FQGNSA. Drawing the rest from reference TRBV7-2 and TRBJ1-1, the complete variable domain is GAGVSQSPSNKVTEKGKDVELRCDPISGHTALYWYRQSLGQGLEFLIYFQGNSAPDKSGLPSDRFSAERTGGSVSTLTIQRTQQEDSAVYLCASSGQGGMNTEAFFGQGTRLTVV.

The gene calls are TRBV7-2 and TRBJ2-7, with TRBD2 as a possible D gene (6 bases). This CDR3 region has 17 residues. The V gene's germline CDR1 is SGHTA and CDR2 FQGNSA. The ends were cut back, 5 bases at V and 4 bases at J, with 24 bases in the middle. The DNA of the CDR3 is TGTGCCAGCAGCCCTAACGGTGGCACGGGGGTCCTGTACGAGCAGTACTTC. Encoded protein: CASSPNGGTGVLYEQYF.

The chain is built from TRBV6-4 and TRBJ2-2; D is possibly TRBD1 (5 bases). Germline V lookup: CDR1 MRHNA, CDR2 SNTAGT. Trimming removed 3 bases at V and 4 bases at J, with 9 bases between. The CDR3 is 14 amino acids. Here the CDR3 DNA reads TGTGCCAGCAGTGAAGGGGAAGGCACCGGGGAGCTGTTTTTT. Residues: CASSEGEGTGELFF.

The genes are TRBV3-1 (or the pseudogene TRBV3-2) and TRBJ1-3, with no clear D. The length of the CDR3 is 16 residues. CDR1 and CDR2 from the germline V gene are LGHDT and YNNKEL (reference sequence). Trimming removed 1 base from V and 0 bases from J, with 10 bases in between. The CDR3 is CASSQGVLFSGNTIYF. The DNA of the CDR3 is TGTGCCAGCAGCCAAGGTGTTCTTTTCTCTGGAAACACCATATATTTT.

The CDR3 loop reads CASSMGQYPTDTQYF. The CDR3 DNA follows: TGTGCCAGTAGTATGGGACAGTACCCCACAGATACGCAGTATTTT. The chain recombines TRBV19 with TRBJ2-3; TRBD1 matches at 7 bases. There are 15 residues in the CDR3. The V and J ends lost 3 bases and 2 bases, in that order; junction bases with no gene match: 5. CDR1 is LNHDA, CDR2 SQIVND, per germline (reference sequence). Full variable domain (rest looked up from reference TRBV19 and TRBJ2-3): DGGITQSPKYLFRKEGQNVTLSCEQNLNHDAMYWYRQDPGQGLRLIYYSQIVNDFQKGDIAEGYSVSREKKESFPLTVTSAQKNPTAFYLCASSMGQYPTDTQYFGPGTRLTVL.

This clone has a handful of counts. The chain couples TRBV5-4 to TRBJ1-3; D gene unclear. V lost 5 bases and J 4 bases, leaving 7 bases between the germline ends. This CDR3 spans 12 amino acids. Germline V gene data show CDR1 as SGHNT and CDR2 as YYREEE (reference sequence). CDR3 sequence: CASSNLGNTIYF. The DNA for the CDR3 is TGTGCCAGCAGTAATTTGGGAAACACCATATATTTT.

CDR3 bases: TGTGCCAGCAGCTCCATTGAGAGGGCCCCGGCGGACACCCAGTACTTC. Translating it yields CASSSIERAPADTQYF. This chain connects TRBV11-2 to TRBJ2-5; D is perhaps TRBD2 (5 bases). The CDR3 is 16 amino acids. Trimming removed 4 bases from V and 8 bases from J, with 23 bases in between. Germline CDR1 and CDR2: SGHAT and FQNNGV. The variable domain in full, with the rest retrieved from reference TRBV11-2 and TRBJ2-5, is EAGVAQSPRYKIIEKRQSVAFWCNPISGHATLYWYQQILGQGPKLLIQFQNNGVVDDSQLPKDRFSAERLKGVDSTLKIQPAKLEDSAVYLCASSSIERAPADTQYFGPGTRLLVL.

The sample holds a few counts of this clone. CDR3 region: CASSYGAVLSGNTIYF. CDR3 nucleotides: TGTGCCAGCAGTTATGGGGCGGTCCTCTCTGGAAACACCATATATTTT. V is TRBV6-5 and J is TRBJ1-3; a possible D gene is TRBD1 (5 bases). This CDR3 has 16 residues. Germline assignment: CDR1 MNHEY and CDR2 SVGAGI. The germline V and J ends were trimmed by 3 bases and 0 bases, with 12 bases remaining between them.

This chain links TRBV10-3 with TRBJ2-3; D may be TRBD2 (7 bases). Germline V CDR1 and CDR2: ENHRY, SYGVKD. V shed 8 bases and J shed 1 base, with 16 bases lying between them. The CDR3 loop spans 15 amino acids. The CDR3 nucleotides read TGTGCCATCCACCGGGGGGCGGGGGGCACAGATACGCAGTATTTT. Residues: CAIHRGAGGTDTQYF.

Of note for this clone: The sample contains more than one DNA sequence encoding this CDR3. CDR3 sequence: CASSLAGGSDTQYF. The CDR3, as DNA: TGCGCCAGCAGCTTAGCGGGGGGCTCAGATACGCAGTATTTT. The chain employs TRBV5-1 and TRBJ2-3; TRBD2 matches at 9 bases. Germline V gene data show CDR1 as SGHRS and CDR2 as YFSETQ. The J segment lost 4 bases and the V segment lost 2 bases, leaving 2 bases of the junction unmatched. The CDR3 sequence is 14 residues long.

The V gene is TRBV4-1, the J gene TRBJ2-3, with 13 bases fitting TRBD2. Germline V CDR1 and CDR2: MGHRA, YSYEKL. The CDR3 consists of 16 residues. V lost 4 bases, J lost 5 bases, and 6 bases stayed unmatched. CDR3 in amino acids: CASSRTSGGLGDTQYF. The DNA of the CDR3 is TGCGCCAGCAGCCGGACTAGCGGGGGATTGGGAGATACGCAGTATTTT.

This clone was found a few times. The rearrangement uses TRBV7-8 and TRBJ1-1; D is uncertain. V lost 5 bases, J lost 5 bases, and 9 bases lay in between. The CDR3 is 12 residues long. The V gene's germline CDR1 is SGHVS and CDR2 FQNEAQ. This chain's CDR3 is CASSPRSTEAFF. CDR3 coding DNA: TGTGCCAGCAGCCCTCGGAGTACTGAAGCTTTCTTT.

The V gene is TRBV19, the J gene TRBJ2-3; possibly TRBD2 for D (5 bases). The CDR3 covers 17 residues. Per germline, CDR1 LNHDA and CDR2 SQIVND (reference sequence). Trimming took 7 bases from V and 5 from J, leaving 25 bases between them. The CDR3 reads CASTPKGLTSRGDTQYF. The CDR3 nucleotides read TGTGCCAGTACCCCTAAAGGTCTGACGTCCCGGGGAGATACGCAGTATTTT.